The T cell receptor beta chain described here comes from a study of blood T cell repertoires in COVID-19. The overall study: Samples came from the United States, Italy and Spain, spanning acute and convalescent COVID-19. Sample material is recorded as cDNA or gDNA derived from T cells, B-cell-depleted T cells, or PBMCs.

CDR1 is LNHDA, CDR2 SQIVND, per germline (reference sequence). V gave up 5 bases and J gave up 8 bases, with 15 bases separating them. This CDR3 spans 13 amino acids. How the authors handled the data: Amplification from reference gene primers served as the basis for estimated nucleated cell counts. Generated by immunoSEQ multiplex PCR, the TCRdb table keeps only in-frame clones and is missing some. That table supplies the V and J calls and clone size; D and trimming were determined from the DNA. This sample has 150,000 to 200,000 clones, with roughly 83% found just once. Patients of the Seattle cohort, enrolled during active infection, were followed longitudinally.

Sequencing was performed on peripheral blood. The chain combines TRBV19 with TRBJ1-2, with D possibly TRBD1 on 6 matching bases. This TCR came from a woman in her 40s with COVID-19, enrolled during active disease. The CDR3 region is CASSSKQGHGYTF. The CDR3 DNA reads as TGTGCCAGTAGTTCAAAACAGGGTCACGGCTACACCTTC. Drawing the rest from reference TRBV19 and TRBJ1-2, the complete variable domain is DGGITQSPKYLFRKEGQNVTLSCEQNLNHDAMYWYRQDPGQGLRLIYYSQIVNDFQKGDIAEGYSVSREKKESFPLTVTSAQKNPTAFYLCASSSKQGHGYTFGSGTRLTVV.